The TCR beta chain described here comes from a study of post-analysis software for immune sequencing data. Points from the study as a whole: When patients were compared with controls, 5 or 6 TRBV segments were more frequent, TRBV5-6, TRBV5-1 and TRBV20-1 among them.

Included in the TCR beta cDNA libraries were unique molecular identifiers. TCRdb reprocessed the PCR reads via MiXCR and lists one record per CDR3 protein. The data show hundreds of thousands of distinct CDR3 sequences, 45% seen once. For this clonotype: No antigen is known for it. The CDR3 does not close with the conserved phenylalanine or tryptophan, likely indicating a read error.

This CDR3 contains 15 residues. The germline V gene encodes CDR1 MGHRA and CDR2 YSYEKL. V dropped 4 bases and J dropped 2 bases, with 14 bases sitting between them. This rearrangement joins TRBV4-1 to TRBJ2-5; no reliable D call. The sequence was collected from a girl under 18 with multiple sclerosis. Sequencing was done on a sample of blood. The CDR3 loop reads CASSPVVALQETQYC. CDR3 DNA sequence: TGCGCCAGCAGCCCGGTTGTAGCCTTGCAAGAGACCCAGTACTGC.